This paragraph covers one T cell receptor (beta chain) sequence. Its specificity is unknown. CDR1 SGHVS and CDR2 FNYEAQ come from the germline V gene. V lost 6 bases, J lost 4 bases, and 10 bases lay in between. This CDR3 has 14 amino acids. General observations from the study: Larger-cohort validation covered only one TCR beta V-J rearrangement. In terms of TCR gene usage, tumor memory CD4+ T cells clustered together with blood and lymph node memory CD4+ cells, as well as with lymph node naive CD4+ cells.

Constant-region reverse primers amplified full-length variable regions, followed by semi-nested Nested Universal Primer A PCR. From the 5' RACE reads, TCRdb called clonotypes with MiXCR, one entry per CDR3 protein. Of around 30,000 distinct CDR3 sequences in the sample, around a quarter were seen once. Memory CD4+ cells were defined as CD4+CD45RO+CD25-. The receptor's source is a female donor with breast cancer. Sequencing was done on a sample of memory CD4+ T cells sorted from blood. Subset denoted: memory CD4+ T cells, CD4+CD45RO+CD25-. V gene TRBV7-6 combines with J gene TRBJ2-6, with D possibly TRBD2 on 5 matching bases. The CDR3 reads CASSPLAGANVLTF. The CDR3, as DNA: TGTGCCAGCAGTCCCCTAGCCGGGGCCAACGTCCTGACTTTC.